Following are 3 T cell receptor beta chains from one sample sequenced in a study of OX40 agonist ivuxolimab in advanced cancers. The assay was immunoSEQ multiplex PCR, and TCRdb's table has in-frame clones only and misses some. The sample holds tens of thousands of clones, 90% to 95% seen once. The source was CD4+ or CD8+ T cells sorted from blood, collected in a trial of the OX40 agonist ivuxolimab. The receptor set was obtained from an adult with an advanced solid tumor such as melanoma, head and neck, liver or kidney cancer.

The chain is built from TRBV28 and TRBJ2-2; 7 bases map to TRBD1. CDR1 is MDHEN, CDR2 SYDVKM, per germline. This CDR3 has 15 amino acids. V lost 7 bases and J lost 0; bases outside the gene matches: 5. The CDR3: CASTTGTANTGELFF. For the CDR3, the DNA is TGTGCCAGCACTACCGGGACAGCGAACACCGGGGAGCTGTTTTTT.

This chain uses TRBV11-2 with TRBJ2-7, with D tentatively TRBD2 (6 bases). The V gene's germline CDR1 is SGHAT and CDR2 FQNNGV. The CDR3 is made up of 15 amino acids. V lost 1 base to trimming and J lost 2 bases, with 12 bases between them. The CDR3 DNA reads as TGTGCCAGCAGCTTAGGTGGCCGGGAGACCTACGAGCAGTACTTC. It specifies CASSLGGRETYEQYF.

The chain couples TRBV7-2 to TRBJ1-5; D is possibly TRBD1 (6 bases). The length of the CDR3 is 16 residues. Trimming took 4 bases from V and 6 from J, leaving 19 bases between them. Germline CDR1 and CDR2: SGHTA and FQGNSA. The CDR3 DNA is TGTGCCAGCAGCTCCCAGGTACTACAGGGCGGTCAGCCCCAGCATTTT. It yields the protein CASSSQVLQGGQPQHF.